This T cell receptor (beta chain) was obtained from a study of blood T cell repertoires in COVID-19 (dated by TCRdb to 2020 to 2022). Regarding the study in general: Samples covering the acute and convalescent phases of COVID-19 were provided by collaborators in the United States, Italy and Spain. The prospective study material was composed of cDNA or gDNA derived from T cells, B-cell-depleted T cells, or PBMCs. The dataset comprised deeply sampled blood TCRbeta repertoires from subjects exposed to, actively infected with, or recovered from COVID-19. The repertoires were released in a freely available public database meant as a resource for research on the immune response to SARS-CoV-2. Samples were obtained from the ongoing ImmuneRACE study (first 160 participants) and from about 1,300 subjects provided by 6 global collaborators. Sample metadata almost always included a de-identified subject ID, COVID-19 status, age in years and sex. Where HLA class I and class II types were available, the types were taken from metadata supplied by the sample provider, not from assay-based typing. General study outcomes and caveats: Clinical and demographic metadata were provided uncurated, with the amount varying by source and participant.

TCRbeta CDR3 regions were amplified from genomic DNA by means of the immunoSEQ Assay, a bias-controlled multiplex PCR. From the authors' description of their analysis: Nucleated cell counts per sample were estimated from amplification of reference gene primers within the assay. To quantify the absolute abundance of each unique TCRbeta CDR3 rearrangement, sequence reads were collapsed and filtered. For each sample, productive Simpson clonality was calculated as the square root of Simpson's diversity index across productive rearrangements. TCRdb retrieved this table from immuneACCESS and kept in-frame rearrangements only. Not all clones are present; in checked studies, unresolved V genes account for under half, and no reason is known for the remainder. V and J calls and clone size are copied from that table; D and trimming were computed from the DNA. Here the sample has approximately 200,000 clones; 75% to 90% occur a single time. The top ten hold approximately 5% of the sample.

The CDR3, from cysteine to phenylalanine, totals 15 residues. The entry retains the CDR3 DNA only, 45 bases that are in frame from base 1. Compared with germline, V lacks 0 bases and J lacks 3 bases; bases without a gene match: 4. CDR1 ENHRY and CDR2 SYGVKD were looked up in the germline V gene. Whole blood was collected in K2EDTA tubes by collaborating institutions according to the institutions' own protocols. Collaborator samples were shipped for TCRbeta analysis as frozen whole blood, isolated PBMCs, or DNA extracted from either sample type. As regards this clone: The antigen this receptor binds is unknown. The record has no base qualities; no much larger clone is one base away.

This chain is built from TRBV10-3 and TRBJ2-7; TRBD1 matches 8 bases in the middle. The TCR was taken from a human donor in a cohort sampled during active COVID-19. Material: peripheral blood. Here is the DNA: TGTGCCATCAGTGAGTCGAGGACAGGGAACTACGAGCAGTACTTC. The resulting protein is CAISESRTGNYEQYF.